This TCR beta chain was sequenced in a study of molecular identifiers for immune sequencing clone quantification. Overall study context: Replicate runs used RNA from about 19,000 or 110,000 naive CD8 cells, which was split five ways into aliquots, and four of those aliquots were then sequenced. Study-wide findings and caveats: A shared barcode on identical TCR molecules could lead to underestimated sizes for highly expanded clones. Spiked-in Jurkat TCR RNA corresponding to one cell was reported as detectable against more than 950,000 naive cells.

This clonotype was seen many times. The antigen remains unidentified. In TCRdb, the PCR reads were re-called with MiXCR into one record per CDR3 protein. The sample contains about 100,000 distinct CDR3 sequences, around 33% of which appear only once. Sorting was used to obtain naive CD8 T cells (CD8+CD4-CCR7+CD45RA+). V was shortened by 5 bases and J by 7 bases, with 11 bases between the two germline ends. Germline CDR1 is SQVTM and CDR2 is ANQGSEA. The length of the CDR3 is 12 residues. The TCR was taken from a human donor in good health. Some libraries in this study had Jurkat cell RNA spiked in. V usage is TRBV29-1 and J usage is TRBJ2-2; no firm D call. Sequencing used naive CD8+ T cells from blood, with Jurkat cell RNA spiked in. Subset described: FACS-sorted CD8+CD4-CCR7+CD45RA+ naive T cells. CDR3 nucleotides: TGCAGCGTTCTGCTTGAGGTCGGGGAGCTGTTTTTT. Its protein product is CSVLLEVGELFF.